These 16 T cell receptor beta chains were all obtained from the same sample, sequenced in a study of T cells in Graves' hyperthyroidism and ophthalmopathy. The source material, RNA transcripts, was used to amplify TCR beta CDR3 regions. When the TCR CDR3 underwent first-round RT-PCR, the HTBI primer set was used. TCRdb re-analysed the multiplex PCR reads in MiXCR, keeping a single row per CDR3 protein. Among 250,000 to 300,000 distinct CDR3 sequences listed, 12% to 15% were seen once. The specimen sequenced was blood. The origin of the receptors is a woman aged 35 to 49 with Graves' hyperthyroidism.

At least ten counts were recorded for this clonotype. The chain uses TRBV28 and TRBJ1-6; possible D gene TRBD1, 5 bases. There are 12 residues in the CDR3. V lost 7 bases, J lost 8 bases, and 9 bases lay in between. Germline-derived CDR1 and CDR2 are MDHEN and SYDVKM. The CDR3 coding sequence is TGTGCCAGCATGGGGGGTGATTCACCCCTCCACTTT. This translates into CASMGGDSPLHF.

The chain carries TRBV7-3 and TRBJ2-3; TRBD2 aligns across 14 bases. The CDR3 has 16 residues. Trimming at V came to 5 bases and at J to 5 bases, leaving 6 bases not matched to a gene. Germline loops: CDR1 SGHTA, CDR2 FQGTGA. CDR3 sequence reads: CASSPRLAGGVDTQYF. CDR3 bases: TGTGCCAGCAGCCCCCGACTAGCGGGAGGGGTAGATACGCAGTATTTT.

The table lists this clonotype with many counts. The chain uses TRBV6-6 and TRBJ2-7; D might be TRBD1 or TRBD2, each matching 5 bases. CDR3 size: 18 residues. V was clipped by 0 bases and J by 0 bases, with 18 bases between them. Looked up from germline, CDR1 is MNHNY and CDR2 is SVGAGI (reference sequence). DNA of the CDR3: TGTGCCAGCAGTTACTCAACTTCGGGACCATTAATCTCCTACGAGCAGTACTTC. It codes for CASSYSTSGPLISYEQYF.

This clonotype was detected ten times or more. CDR3: CASSPHPNYGYTF. As DNA, the CDR3 is TGTGCCAGCAGTCCTCACCCTAACTATGGCTACACCTTC. V and J are TRBV27 and TRBJ1-2; the D is unclear. V was pared by 5 bases and J by 0 bases, with 7 bases between. Germline CDR1 is MNHEY and CDR2 is SMNVEV (reference sequence). The CDR3 is 13 residues long.

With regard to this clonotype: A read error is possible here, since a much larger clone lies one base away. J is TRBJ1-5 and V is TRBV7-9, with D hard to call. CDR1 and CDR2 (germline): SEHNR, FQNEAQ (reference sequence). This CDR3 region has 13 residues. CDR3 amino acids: CASSGITSQPRHF. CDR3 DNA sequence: TGTGCCAGCAGCGGAATAACTAGTCAGCCCCGGCATTTT.

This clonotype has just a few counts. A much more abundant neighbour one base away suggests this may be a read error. The CDR3 reads CTSSPSGKFGNEQFF. In nucleotides, the CDR3 is TGTACCAGCAGTCCTAGCGGGAAGTTCGGTAATGAGCAGTTCTTC. V and J are TRBV28 and TRBJ2-1; 9 nucleotides match TRBD2. The CDR3 is made up of 15 amino acids. Germline-derived CDR1 and CDR2 are MDHEN and SYDVKM. Drawing the rest from reference TRBV28 and TRBJ2-1, the complete variable domain is DVKVTQSSRYLVKRTGEKVFLECVQDMDHENMFWYRQDPGLGLRLIYFSYDVKMKEKGDIPEGYSVSREKKERFSLILESASTNQTSMYLCTSSPSGKFGNEQFFGPGTRLTVL.

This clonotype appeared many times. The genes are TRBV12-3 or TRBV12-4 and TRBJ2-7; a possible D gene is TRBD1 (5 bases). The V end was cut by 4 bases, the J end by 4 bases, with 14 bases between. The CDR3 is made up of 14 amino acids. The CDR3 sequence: CASSSPLDRYEQYF. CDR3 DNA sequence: TGTGCCAGCAGTTCGCCGTTAGACAGATACGAGCAGTACTTC.

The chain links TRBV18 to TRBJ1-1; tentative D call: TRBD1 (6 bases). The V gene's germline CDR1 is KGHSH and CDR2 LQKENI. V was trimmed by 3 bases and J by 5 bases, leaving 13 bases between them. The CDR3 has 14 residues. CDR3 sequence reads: CASSPLSGETEAFF. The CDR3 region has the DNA TGTGCCAGCTCACCGTTGTCAGGGGAAACTGAAGCTTTCTTT.

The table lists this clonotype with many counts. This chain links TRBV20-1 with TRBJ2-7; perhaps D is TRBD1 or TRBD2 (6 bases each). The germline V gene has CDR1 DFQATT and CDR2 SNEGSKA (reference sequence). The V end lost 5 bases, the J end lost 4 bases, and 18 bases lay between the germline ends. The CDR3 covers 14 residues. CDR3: CSAGGGTSLYEQYF. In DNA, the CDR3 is TGCAGTGCTGGAGGAGGGACATCCCTTTACGAGCAGTACTTC.

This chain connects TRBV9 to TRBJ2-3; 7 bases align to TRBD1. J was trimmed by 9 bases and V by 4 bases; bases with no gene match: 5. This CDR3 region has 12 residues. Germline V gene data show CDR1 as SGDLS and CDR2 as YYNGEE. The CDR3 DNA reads TGTGCCAGCAGCATTACAGGGGACACGCAGTATTTT. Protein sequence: CASSITGDTQYF.

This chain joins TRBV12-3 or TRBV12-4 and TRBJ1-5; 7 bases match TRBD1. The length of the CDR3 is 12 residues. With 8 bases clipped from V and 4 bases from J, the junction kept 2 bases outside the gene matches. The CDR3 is CASGRGNQPQHF. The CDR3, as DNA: TGTGCCAGCGGCAGGGGGAATCAGCCCCAGCATTTT.

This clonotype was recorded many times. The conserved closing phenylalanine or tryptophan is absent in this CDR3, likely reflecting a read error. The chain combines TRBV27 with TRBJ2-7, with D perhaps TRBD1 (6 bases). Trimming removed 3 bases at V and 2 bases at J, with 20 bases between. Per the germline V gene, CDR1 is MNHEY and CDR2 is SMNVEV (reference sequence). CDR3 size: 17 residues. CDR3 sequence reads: CASSFLHDRKGAYEQYL. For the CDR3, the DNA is TGTGCCAGCAGTTTTCTCCACGACAGGAAAGGGGCCTACGAGCAGTACCTC.

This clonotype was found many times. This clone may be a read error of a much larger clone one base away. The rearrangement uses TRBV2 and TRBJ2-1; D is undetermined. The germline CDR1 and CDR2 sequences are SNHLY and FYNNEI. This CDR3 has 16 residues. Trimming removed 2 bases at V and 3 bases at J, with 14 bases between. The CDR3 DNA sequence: TGTGCCAGCAGTGAATCGATGGGCTTGAGCTACAATGAGCAGTTCTTC. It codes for CASSESMGLSYNEQFF.

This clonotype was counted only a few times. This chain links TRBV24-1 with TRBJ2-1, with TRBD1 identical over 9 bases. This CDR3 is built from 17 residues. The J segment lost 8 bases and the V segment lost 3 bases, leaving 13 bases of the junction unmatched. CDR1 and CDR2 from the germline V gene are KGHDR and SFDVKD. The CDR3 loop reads CATSDPSTGGGYDEQFF. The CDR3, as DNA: TGTGCCACCAGTGATCCGTCGACAGGGGGAGGGTACGATGAGCAGTTCTTC.

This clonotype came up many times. The CDR3 DNA sequence: TGTGCCAGCAGACGGCGGAGCTCCTACGAGCAGTACTTC. This sequence encodes CASRRRSSYEQYF. This chain uses TRBV6-2 or TRBV6-3 with TRBJ2-7; D remains unclear. This CDR3 region has 13 residues. Trimming removed 6 bases at V and 0 bases at J, with 9 bases between. The germline V gene has CDR1 MNHEY and CDR2 SVGEGT.

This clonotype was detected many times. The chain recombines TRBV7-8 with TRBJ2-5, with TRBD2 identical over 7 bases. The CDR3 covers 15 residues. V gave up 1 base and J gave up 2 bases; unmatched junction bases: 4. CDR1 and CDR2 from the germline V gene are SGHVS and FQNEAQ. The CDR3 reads CASSLGGSAQETQYF. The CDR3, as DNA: TGTGCCAGCAGCTTAGGCGGGAGCGCTCAAGAGACCCAGTACTTC.